This T cell receptor (beta chain) was captured in a study of blood T cell repertoires in COVID-19. Looking at the study overall: Sources were T cells, B-cell-depleted T cells, or PBMCs; the material itself was cDNA or gDNA.

Losses at the gene ends were 5 bases for V and 2 bases for J; bases not matched to a gene: 7. Per germline, CDR1 MDHEN and CDR2 SYDVKM. CDR3 size: 16 residues. The table came from immunoSEQ multiplex PCR; TCRdb's copy has only in-frame clones and leaves some out. The sample lists approximately 210,000 clones, roughly 88% occurring once. The chain uses TRBV28 and TRBJ1-1, with TRBD1 identical over 11 bases. The TCR originated in a woman aged 35 to 49 who had recovered from COVID-19. Material: peripheral blood. CDR3 nucleotide sequence: TGTGCCAGCAGTGCCCCGGACAGGGGGCTCAACACTGAAGCTTTCTTT. This sequence encodes CASSAPDRGLNTEAFF.